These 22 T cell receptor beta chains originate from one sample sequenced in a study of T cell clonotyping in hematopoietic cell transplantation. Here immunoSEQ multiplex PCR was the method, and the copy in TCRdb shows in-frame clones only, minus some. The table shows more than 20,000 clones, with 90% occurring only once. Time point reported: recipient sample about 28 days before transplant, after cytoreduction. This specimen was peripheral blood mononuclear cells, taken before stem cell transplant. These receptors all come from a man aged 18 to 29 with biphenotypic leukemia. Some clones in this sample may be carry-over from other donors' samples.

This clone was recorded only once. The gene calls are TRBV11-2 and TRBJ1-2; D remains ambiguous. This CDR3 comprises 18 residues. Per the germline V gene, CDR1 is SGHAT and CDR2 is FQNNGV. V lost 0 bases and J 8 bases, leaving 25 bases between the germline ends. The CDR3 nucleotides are TGTGCCAGCAGCTTAGATCCTTCGACTGCGGTAATCAGTGGCGGCTACACCTTC. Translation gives CASSLDPSTAVISGGYTF.

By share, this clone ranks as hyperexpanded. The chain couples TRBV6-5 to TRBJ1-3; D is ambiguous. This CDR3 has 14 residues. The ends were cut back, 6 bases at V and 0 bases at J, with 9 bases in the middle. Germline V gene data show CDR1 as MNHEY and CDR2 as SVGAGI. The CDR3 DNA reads TGTGCCAGCAGCCATGTCAACTCTGGAAACACCATATATTTT. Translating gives CASSHVNSGNTIYF.

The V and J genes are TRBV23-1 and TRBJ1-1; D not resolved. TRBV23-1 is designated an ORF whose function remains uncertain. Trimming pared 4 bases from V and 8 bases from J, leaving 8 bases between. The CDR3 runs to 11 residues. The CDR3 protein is CASSPSSEAFF. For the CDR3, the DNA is TGCGCCAGCAGTCCTTCATCCGAAGCTTTCTTT.

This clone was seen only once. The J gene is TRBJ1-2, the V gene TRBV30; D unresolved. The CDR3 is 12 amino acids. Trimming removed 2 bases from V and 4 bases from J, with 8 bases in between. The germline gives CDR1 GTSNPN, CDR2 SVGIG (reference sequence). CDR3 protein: CAWSLLSYGYTF. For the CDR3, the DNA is TGTGCCTGGAGTCTCCTCTCCTATGGCTACACCTTC. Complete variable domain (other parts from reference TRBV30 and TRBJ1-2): SQTIHQWPATLVQPVGSPLSLECTVEGTSNPNLYWYRQAAGRGLQLLFYSVGIGQISSEVPQNLSASRPQDRQFILSSKKLLLSDSGFYLCAWSLLSYGYTFGSGTRLTVV.

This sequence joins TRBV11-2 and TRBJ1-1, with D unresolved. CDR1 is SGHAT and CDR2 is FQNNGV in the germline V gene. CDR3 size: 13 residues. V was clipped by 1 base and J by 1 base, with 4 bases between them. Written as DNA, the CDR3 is TGTGCCAGCAGCTTAGGCGGGAACACTGAAGCTTTCTTT. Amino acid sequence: CASSLGGNTEAFF.

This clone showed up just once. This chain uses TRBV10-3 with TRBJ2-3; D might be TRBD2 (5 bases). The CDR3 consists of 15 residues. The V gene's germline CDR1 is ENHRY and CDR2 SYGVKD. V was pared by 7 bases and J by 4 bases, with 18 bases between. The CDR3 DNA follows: TGTGCCATCAACAAAGAACCCGGGGTGCCAGATACGCAGTATTTT. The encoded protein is CAINKEPGVPDTQYF.

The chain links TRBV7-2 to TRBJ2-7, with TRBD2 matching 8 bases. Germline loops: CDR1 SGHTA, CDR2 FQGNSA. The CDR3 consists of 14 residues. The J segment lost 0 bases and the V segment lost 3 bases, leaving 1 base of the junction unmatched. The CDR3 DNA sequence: TGTGCCAGCAGCTTTAGCGGGACCTCCTACGAGCAGTACTTC. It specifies CASSFSGTSYEQYF.

This chain's CDR3 is CASYTGAEDGYTF. CDR3 bases: TGTGCCAGTTACACCGGGGCCGAGGACGGCTACACCTTC. The chain uses TRBV27 and TRBJ1-2; D might be TRBD1 (5 bases). V was trimmed by 9 bases and J by 8 bases, leaving 19 bases between them. Germline assignment: CDR1 MNHEY and CDR2 SMNVEV (reference sequence). The length of the CDR3 is 13 residues.

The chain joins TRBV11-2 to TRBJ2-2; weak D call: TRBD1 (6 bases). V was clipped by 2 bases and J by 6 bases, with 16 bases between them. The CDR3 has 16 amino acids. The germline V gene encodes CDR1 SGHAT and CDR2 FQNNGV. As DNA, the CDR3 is TGTGCCAGCAGCTTATTCATCAGGGGATTCTCCGGGGAGCTGTTTTTT. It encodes CASSLFIRGFSGELFF.

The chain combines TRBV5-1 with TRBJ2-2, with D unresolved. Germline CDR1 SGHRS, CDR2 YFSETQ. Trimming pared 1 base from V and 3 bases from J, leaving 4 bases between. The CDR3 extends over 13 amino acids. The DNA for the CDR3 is TGCGCCAGCAGCTTGCCGGACACCGGGGAGCTGTTTTTT. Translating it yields CASSLPDTGELFF. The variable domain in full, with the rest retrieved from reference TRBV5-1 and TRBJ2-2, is KAGVTQTPRYLIKTRGQQVTLSCSPISGHRSVSWYQQTPGQGLQFLFEYFSETQRNKGNFPGRFSGRQFSNSRSEMNVSTLELGDSALYLCASSLPDTGELFFGEGSRLTVL.

CDR3 nucleotides: TGCGCCAGCAGCCAAGGTAGATTGAACACTGAAGCTTTCTTT. Translated, it gives CASSQGRLNTEAFF. The chain employs TRBV4-1 and TRBJ1-1; D remains ambiguous. This CDR3 is built from 14 residues. Trimming removed 1 base at V and 0 bases at J, with 6 bases between. Germline CDR1 is MGHRA and CDR2 is YSYEKL.

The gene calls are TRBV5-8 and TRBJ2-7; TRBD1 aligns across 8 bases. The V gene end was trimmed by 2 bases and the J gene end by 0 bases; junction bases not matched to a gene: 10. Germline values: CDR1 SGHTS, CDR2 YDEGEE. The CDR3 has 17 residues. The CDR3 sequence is CASSFRDRRHISYEQYF. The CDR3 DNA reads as TGTGCCAGCAGCTTCCGGGACAGGCGTCATATCTCCTACGAGCAGTACTTC.

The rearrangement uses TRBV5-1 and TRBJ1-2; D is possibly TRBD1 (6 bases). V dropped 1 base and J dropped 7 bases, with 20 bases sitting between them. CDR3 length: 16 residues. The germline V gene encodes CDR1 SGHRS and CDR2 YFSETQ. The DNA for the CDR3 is TGCGCCAGCAGCTTGACAGGGTTCGGAGTAATGAGTGGCTACACCTTC. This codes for CASSLTGFGVMSGYTF.

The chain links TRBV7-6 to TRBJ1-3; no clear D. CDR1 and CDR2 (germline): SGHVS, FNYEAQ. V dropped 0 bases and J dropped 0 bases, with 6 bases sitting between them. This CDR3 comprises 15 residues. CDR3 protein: CASSLAPFSGNTIYF. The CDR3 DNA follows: TGTGCCAGCAGCTTAGCGCCATTCTCTGGAAACACCATATATTTT.

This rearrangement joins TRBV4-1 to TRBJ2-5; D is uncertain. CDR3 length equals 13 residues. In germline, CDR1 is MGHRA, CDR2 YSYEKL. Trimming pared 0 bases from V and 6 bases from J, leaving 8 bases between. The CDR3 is CASSQDQQKTQYF. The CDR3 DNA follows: TGCGCCAGCAGCCAAGATCAGCAGAAGACCCAGTACTTC.

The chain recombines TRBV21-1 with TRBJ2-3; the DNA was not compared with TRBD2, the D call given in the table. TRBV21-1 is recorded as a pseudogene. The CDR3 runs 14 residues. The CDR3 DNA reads TGTGCCAGCAGCAAAGGAGGAGAATCAGATACGCAGTATTTT. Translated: CASSKGGESDTQYF.

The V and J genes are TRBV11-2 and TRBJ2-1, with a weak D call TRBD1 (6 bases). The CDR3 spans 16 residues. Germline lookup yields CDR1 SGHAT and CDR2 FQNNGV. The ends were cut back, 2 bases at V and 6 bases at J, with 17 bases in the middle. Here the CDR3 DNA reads TGTGCCAGCAGCTTAAACGGGCACGGGACATTCAATGAGCAGTTCTTC. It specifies CASSLNGHGTFNEQFF.

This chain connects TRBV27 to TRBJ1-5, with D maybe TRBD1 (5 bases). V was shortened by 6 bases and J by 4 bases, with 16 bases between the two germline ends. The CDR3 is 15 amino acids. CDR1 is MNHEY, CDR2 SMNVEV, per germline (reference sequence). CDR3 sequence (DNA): TGTGCCAGCAGCGCCGGGACGGGGGGAAATCAGCCCCAGCATTTT. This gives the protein CASSAGTGGNQPQHF.

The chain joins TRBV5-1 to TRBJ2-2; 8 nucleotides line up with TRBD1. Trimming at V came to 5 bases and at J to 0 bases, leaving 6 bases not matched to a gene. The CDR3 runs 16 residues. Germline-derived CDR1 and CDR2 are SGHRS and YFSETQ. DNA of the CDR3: TGCGCCAGCAGGCGGGACAGGACCCCGAACACCGGGGAGCTGTTTTTT. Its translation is CASRRDRTPNTGELFF.

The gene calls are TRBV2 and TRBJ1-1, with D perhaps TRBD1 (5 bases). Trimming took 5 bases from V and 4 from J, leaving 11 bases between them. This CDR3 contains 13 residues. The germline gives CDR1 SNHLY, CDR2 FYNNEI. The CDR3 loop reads CASSSYRTTEAFF. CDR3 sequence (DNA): TGTGCCAGCAGTTCCTACAGGACCACTGAAGCTTTCTTT.

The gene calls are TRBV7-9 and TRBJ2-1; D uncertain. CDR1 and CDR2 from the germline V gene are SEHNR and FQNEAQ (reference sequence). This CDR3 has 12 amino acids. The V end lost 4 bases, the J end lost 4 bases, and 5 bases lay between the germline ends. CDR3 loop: CASSSVYNEQFF. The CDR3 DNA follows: TGTGCCAGCAGCTCTGTATACAATGAGCAGTTCTTC.

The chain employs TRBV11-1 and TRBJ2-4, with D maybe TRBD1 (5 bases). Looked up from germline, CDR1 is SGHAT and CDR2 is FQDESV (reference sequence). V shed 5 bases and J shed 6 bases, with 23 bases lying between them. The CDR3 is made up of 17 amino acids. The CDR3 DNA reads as TGTGCCAGCAGCCTTAGTTGGGCAGGGTTACTCGGAAACATTCAGTACTTC. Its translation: CASSLSWAGLLGNIQYF.